The clone carrying this TCR beta chain was counted only a few times. The library targeted TCRbeta and was prepared with unique molecular identifiers. One entry per CDR3 protein, called by TCRdb with MiXCR from the PCR reads. The sample lists 250,000 or so distinct CDR3 sequences, roughly 8.2% seen once, with almost 6.5% in the top ten. The data belong to a study of T-cell reconstitution after alpha-beta-depleted transplantation in children. The germline CDR1 and CDR2 sequences are PRHDT and FYEKMQ (reference sequence). The CDR3 is 17 residues long. The junction had 9 bases not matched to a gene; V was cut back by 6 bases and J by 4 bases.

The sample here was PBMCs, mostly from graft donor cells, taken 180 days after TCRalphabeta/CD19-depleted stem cell transplant. The sequence was obtained from a male patient younger than 18 who had a stem cell transplant for acute lymphoblastic leukemia, so the T cells may come from the graft donor. The chain has TRBV13 and TRBJ2-7; TRBD2 matches at 16 bases. CDR3 amino acids: CASSPGLAGGPGYEQYF. DNA of the CDR3: TGTGCCAGCAGTCCGGGACTAGCGGGAGGGCCGGGGTACGAGCAGTACTTC.